Below are 13 T cell receptor beta chains sequenced from a single sample in a study of blood T cell repertoires in acute mononucleosis. Study-wide points: GLC-BM selection appeared to involve both TCR alpha and beta chains.

The time point here: acute infectious mononucleosis, at clinical presentation within 2 weeks of symptom onset (visit 1). The data were produced by immunoSEQ multiplex PCR, yet TCRdb's version contains in-frame clones alone and is incomplete. The sample includes around 1,400 clones, 20% to 30% of them seen just once. This sample comprised EBV GLC epitope tetramer+ CD8+ T cells sorted from PBMCs, obtained during acute infectious mononucleosis. As for subset: CD8 T cells binding tetramer with EBV BMLF1 280-288 peptide (GLC-BM). Receptors were obtained from a woman in her late teens or twenties with infectious mononucleosis caused by EBV.

This clone showed up just a few times. The likely explanation is a read error, given a far larger clone one base away. Other DNA sequences in the same sample also yield this CDR3. The chain carries TRBV18 and TRBJ2-1, with 8 positions matching TRBD2. Germline V gives CDR1 KGHSH, CDR2 LQKENI. There are 13 residues in the CDR3. With V trimmed by 8 bases and J by 8 bases, 8 bases remained unmatched. For the CDR3, the DNA is TGTGCCAGCAGCGTAGCCGGGGGGGATGAGCAGTTCTTC. As protein: CASSVAGGDEQFF.

This clone was counted between two and nine times. Being one base from a much bigger clone, this may be a read error. Different DNA sequences within this sample yield the same CDR3. V is TRBV9 and J is TRBJ2-7; 12 nucleotides line up with TRBD2. The germline V gene encodes CDR1 SGDLS and CDR2 YYNGEE. This CDR3 spans 15 amino acids. The ends lost 5 bases at V and 7 bases at J; junction bases unmatched: 10. The DNA of the CDR3 is TGTGCCAGCAGTCCGACTAGCGGGAGTGTCTATGAGCAGTACTTC. It encodes CASSPTSGSVYEQYF.

This clone was detected many times. The V and J genes are TRBV7-2 and TRBJ2-3; D is possibly TRBD1 (6 bases). With 6 bases removed from V and 6 bases from J, the gap between germline ends came to 16 bases. Germline loops: CDR1 SGHTA, CDR2 FQGNSA. The CDR3 sequence is 14 residues long. Here the CDR3 reads CASSEGDVGDTQYF. CDR3 nucleotide sequence: TGTGCCAGCAGTGAGGGGGACGTCGGGGATACGCAGTATTTT.

Ten or more counts support this clone. With a far larger clone one base away, a read error is the likely cause. Other DNA sequences in the sample encode the same CDR3. The rearrangement links TRBV29-1 to TRBJ1-1; 8 bases are a match to TRBD1. CDR3 length: 13 amino acids. Germline-derived CDR1 and CDR2 are SQVTM and ANQGSEA. This CDR3 is CSVGGQANSEAFF. The CDR3 DNA is TGCAGCGTGGGGGGACAGGCGAACTCTGAAGCTTTCTTT.

With respect to this clone: A read error likely explains this, since a far larger clone differs by one base. V is TRBV2 and J is TRBJ2-4; 7 positions match TRBD2. Looked up from germline, CDR1 is SNHLY and CDR2 is FYNNEI. The V segment lost 7 bases and the J segment 13 bases; nucleotides outside the gene matches: 19. CDR3 length: 15 residues. CDR3 protein: CASTDGTILPNEQYF. CDR3 nucleotide sequence: TGTGCCAGCACCGACGGGACTATTCTCCCCAATGAGCAGTACTTC. Full variable domain (remainder filled in from reference TRBV2 and TRBJ2-4): EPEVTQTPSHQVTQMGQEVILRCVPISNHLYFYWYRQILGQKVEFLVSFYNNEISEKSEIFDDQFSVERPDGSNFTLKIRSTKLEDSAMYFCASTDGTILPNEQYFGAGTRLSVL.

This clone was counted between two and nine times. A much larger clone is a single base away; this may be a read error. This chain links TRBV11-2 with TRBJ2-1; TRBD2 matches 7 bases. With 4 bases clipped from V and 5 bases from J, the junction kept 2 bases outside the gene matches. Germline CDR1 reads SGHAT; CDR2 reads FQNNGV. This CDR3 spans 13 amino acids. The CDR3 loop reads CASSWRENNEQFF. CDR3 DNA: TGTGCCAGCAGCTGGCGGGAGAACAATGAGCAGTTCTTC.

CDR3 residues: CASSPPDLGVDTQYF. The CDR3 DNA is TGTGCCAGCTCACCACCCGATCTTGGCGTAGATACGCAGTATTTT. This sequence joins TRBV25-1 and TRBJ2-3, with D unresolved. The CDR3 is made up of 15 amino acids. The germline CDR1 and CDR2 sequences are MGHDK and SYGVNS. V was shortened by 8 bases and J by 5 bases, with 20 bases between the two germline ends.

This chain joins TRBV4-2 and TRBJ2-3; 9 positions agree with TRBD2. V shed 5 bases and J 2 bases; nucleotides not matched to a gene: 5. The CDR3 has 15 residues. Germline V CDR1 and CDR2: LGHNA, YNFKEQ. The CDR3, as DNA: TGTGCCAGCAGCTTTTCTAGCGGGACCACAGATACGCAGTATTTT. Protein product: CASSFSSGTTDTQYF.

This clone was seen only a few times. This sequence is one base from a far larger clone and is likely a read error. Other nucleotide sequences in the sample specify the same CDR3. The gene calls are TRBV9 and TRBJ2-1; D ambiguous. There are 13 residues in the CDR3. The germline V and J ends were trimmed by 0 bases and 8 bases, with 9 bases remaining between them. CDR1 is SGDLS and CDR2 is YYNGEE in the germline V gene. CDR3 sequence reads: CASSVAGVDEQFF. The CDR3 DNA follows: TGTGCCAGCAGCGTAGCAGGTGTGGATGAGCAGTTCTTC.

To note about this clone: This probably arose from a read error, given a far larger clone one base away. This chain connects TRBV29-1 to TRBJ1-4; 9 positions agree with TRBD1. V lost 6 bases to trimming and J lost 2 bases; unmatched junction nucleotides: 4. CDR1 and CDR2 from the germline V gene are SQVTM and ANQGSEA. This CDR3 comprises 14 residues. CDR3 DNA sequence: TGCAGCGTCGGGACAGGGTGCACTAATGAAAAACTGTTTTTT. It codes for CSVGTGCTNEKLFF.

In DNA, the CDR3 is TGTGCCAGCAGGCAATCAATAGCTACACGTTTAGACGAGCAGTACTTC. As protein: CASRQSIATRLDEQYF. The rearrangement links TRBV21-1 to TRBJ2-7; the D call of TRBD2 is as the table states it, not checked on the DNA. TRBV21-1 is designated a pseudogene. This CDR3 comprises 16 residues.

This clone has only a few counts. Being one base from a much bigger clone, this may be a read error. The chain uses TRBV6-5 and TRBJ2-1, with a weak D call TRBD1 (6 bases). V was pared by 8 bases and J by 7 bases, with 15 bases between. Germline V gives CDR1 MNHEY, CDR2 SVGAGI. CDR3 size: 13 residues. CDR3 DNA: TGTGCCAGCGAAGCTCCACAGGGTAATGAGCAGTTCTTC. It is translated as CASEAPQGNEQFF.

This clone has at least ten counts. The chain is built from TRBV7-9 and TRBJ1-1; D is uncertain. The CDR3 is made up of 12 amino acids. V shed 5 bases and J shed 0 bases, with 4 bases lying between them. In germline, CDR1 is SEHNR, CDR2 FQNEAQ (reference sequence). As DNA, the CDR3 is TGTGCCAGCAGCCCGATGAACACTGAAGCTTTCTTT. Translated: CASSPMNTEAFF.